What follows describes a single T cell receptor (beta chain). Measured with immunoSEQ multiplex PCR; TCRdb has only the in-frame clones, and not every one. The sample carries 200,000 or so clones, under 90% recorded once. This sample is part of a study of blood T cell repertoires in COVID-19. The V segment lost 5 bases and the J segment 3 bases; nucleotides outside the gene matches: 9. Germline assignment: CDR1 KGHDR and CDR2 SFDVKD. This CDR3 region has 16 residues. Sequenced input: peripheral blood. The clonotype was recovered from a woman aged 80 or over with COVID-19, enrolled during active disease. This rearrangement joins TRBV24-1 to TRBJ2-3; 8 bases match TRBD1. CDR3 DNA: TGTGCCACCAGTGTCAAAGACAGGGGTAGGACAGATACGCAGTATTTT. Amino acid sequence: CATSVKDRGRTDTQYF.